This T cell receptor (beta chain) was recorded in a study of T cell changes during pregnancy in multiple sclerosis. In this sample, this clone turned up once. With 5 bases removed from V and 1 base from J, the gap between germline ends came to 11 bases. The germline gives CDR1 SSHAT, CDR2 FNYEAQ (reference sequence). The CDR3 is 15 amino acids. Method: immunoSEQ multiplex PCR; TCRdb's copy keeps in-frame clones and lacks some. The sample has more than 45,000 clones; about 90% are singletons. The TCR sequence derives from a female donor with multiple sclerosis, enrolled in a pregnancy study. The gene calls are TRBV7-7 and TRBJ2-2; D is unresolved. Sequencing used CD4+ T cells from peripheral blood mononuclear cells, obtained in the second trimester of pregnancy. The DNA for the CDR3 is TGTGCCAGCAGCCCGCTTAGTGGGAACACCGGGGAGCTGTTTTTT. It codes for CASSPLSGNTGELFF.